Listed below are T cell receptor beta chains from one sample, sequenced in a study of CD8+ T cells in alopecia areata. This table comes from immunoSEQ multiplex PCR, and its TCRdb copy is limited to in-frame clones, with some not included. The sample carries under 300,000 clones, about three fifths recorded once. The sequences come from CD4+ T cells sorted from blood, collected at week 52, from a patient treated with tofacitinib. These receptors all come from a human donor with alopecia areata. The CDR3 runs from the conserved cysteine through the conserved F or W. A D gene is named only where the DNA matches it firmly. Where a row states a size, it is once, few, many or the class of an expanded clone; other rows omit it.

clone_size	v_call	d_call	j_call	cdr3_aa	cdr3_nt
-	TRBV2	-	TRBJ2-5	CASSGQTEETQYF	TGTGCCAGCAGTGGCCAGACGGAAGAGACCCAGTACTTC
-	TRBV9	TRBD1	TRBJ1-2	CASSVAMGQGHYGYTF	TGTGCCAGCAGCGTAGCTATGGGACAGGGGCACTATGGCTACACCTTC
-	TRBV7-8	-	TRBJ1-4	CASTLYRDYGEKLFF	TGTGCCAGCACCTTGTACCGGGATTACGGTGAAAAACTGTTTTTT
-	TRBV29-1	TRBD2	TRBJ2-6	CSVYHRGDSPGANVLTF	TGCAGCGTTTATCACCGGGGGGATAGCCCTGGGGCCAACGTCCTGACTTTC
-	TRBV5-1	-	TRBJ2-7	CASSLDSGKGEQYF	TGCGCCAGCAGCTTGGATTCGGGGAAGGGCGAGCAGTACTTC
-	TRBV5-1	TRBD1	TRBJ2-7	CASSLGDRAHEQYF	TGCGCCAGCAGCTTGGGGGACAGGGCCCACGAGCAGTACTTC
once	TRBV5-4	TRBD2	TRBJ2-3	CASSYSSGVNTDTQYF	TGTGCCAGCAGCTACTCTAGCGGGGTTAACACAGATACGCAGTATTTT
few	TRBV6-6	-	TRBJ2-7	CASSPKGPSYEQYF	TGTGCCAGCAGTCCAAAGGGACCAAGCTACGAGCAGTACTTC
-	TRBV2	TRBD2	TRBJ2-4	CASRLGEGSQNIQYF	TGTGCCAGCAGGCTGGGGGAGGGATCCCAAAACATTCAGTACTTC
-	TRBV29-1	TRBD1	TRBJ1-2	CSVRQGRGYGYTF	TGCAGCGTTCGACAGGGGCGTGGATATGGCTACACCTTC
-	TRBV29-1	TRBD2	TRBJ2-3	CSGQTSRTDTQYF	TGCAGCGGCCAGACTAGCCGCACAGATACGCAGTATTTT